The clone carrying this T cell receptor beta chain was counted many times. With TRAV- and TRBV-specific primers, first-strand cDNA was made, covering the alpha and beta chains. The TCRs were subjected to amplification over roughly 18 PCR cycles employing a constant-region primer in conjunction with a V-primer adapter. TCRdb re-called the reads with MiXCR, one entry per CDR3 protein. There are tens of thousands of distinct CDR3 sequences in the sample; roughly 20% occur only once, and about 9.2% lies in the top ten. Time point meaning: after trial treatment. Treatment of the sample: LDRT plus nivolumab, ipilimumab, low-dose cyclophosphamide and aspirin (RACIN trial). The CDR3 loop spans 12 amino acids. Deletions cut 3 bases from V and 15 bases from J, with 15 bases between. CDR1 LGHNA and CDR2 YNFKEQ come from the germline V gene. This record comes from a study of low-dose radiotherapy and immunotherapy resistance in tumors. On the study more broadly: Members of Cohort 1 were treated with 0.5 Gy per fraction every 2 weeks. The prescribed total PTV dose was 6.5 Gy. A total of 13 Gy over 26 weeks was given to Cohort 2 as 1 Gy per fraction every two weeks. While receiving nivolumab 240 mg every two weeks, patients also received ipilimumab 1 mg/kg every six weeks, both intravenously.

This receptor was taken from a female donor with ovarian cancer. The chain employs TRBV4-2 and TRBJ2-1; D might be TRBD1 (7 bases). Sequences were derived from PBMCs, sampled after low-dose radiotherapy plus immunotherapy. The CDR3 nucleotides read TGTGCCAGCAGCCACGACCAGGGGGGCCGGTTCTTC. Translated, it gives CASSHDQGGRFF.